What follows are 18 T cell receptor beta chains derived from one specimen sequenced in a study of blood T cell repertoires in COVID-19. Assay used: immunoSEQ multiplex PCR; TCRdb lists only in-frame clones, some missing. The data hold approximately 47,000 clones, with roughly 90% observed a single time. The sample consisted of peripheral blood. These receptors were collected from an older man with active COVID-19.

The rearrangement links TRBV9 to TRBJ1-1; 9 nucleotides line up with TRBD1. V was clipped by 0 bases and J by 4 bases; unmatched bases: 7. CDR1 and CDR2 from the germline V gene are SGDLS and YYNGEE. CDR3 size: 16 residues. The CDR3 is CASSVGYTGGVTEAFF. The CDR3 bases are TGTGCCAGCAGCGTAGGGTACACAGGGGGCGTCACTGAAGCTTTCTTT.

This rearrangement joins TRBV5-6 to TRBJ2-1, with a weak D call TRBD2 (5 bases). Per the germline V gene, CDR1 is SGHDT and CDR2 is YYEEEE. Trimming removed 0 bases from V and 1 base from J, with 8 bases in between. The CDR3 extends over 15 amino acids. Here the CDR3 DNA reads TGTGCCAGCAGCTTGGTTCGGGGATCCTACAATGAGCAGTTCTTC. This translates into CASSLVRGSYNEQFF.

V gene TRBV4-3 combines with J gene TRBJ1-6, with D possibly TRBD1 on 5 matching bases. Germline V CDR1 and CDR2: LGHNA, YSLEER. The CDR3 is 15 residues long. V was shortened by 0 bases and J by 7 bases, with 10 bases between the two germline ends. The CDR3 coding sequence is TGCGCCAGCAGCCAAGATTCGGGGGAGAATTCACCCCTCCACTTT. This codes for CASSQDSGENSPLHF.

The rearrangement joins TRBV18 to TRBJ2-6; 12 nucleotides agree with TRBD2. J lost 2 bases, V lost 7 bases, and 6 bases had no gene match. Germline V gene lookup returns CDR1 KGHSH and CDR2 LQKENI. The CDR3 has 17 amino acids. The CDR3 DNA is TGTGCCAGCTTACGACTAGCGGGAGTAACTGGGGCCAACGTCCTGACTTTC. It specifies CASLRLAGVTGANVLTF.

This chain connects TRBV2 to TRBJ1-6, with D possibly TRBD1 on 6 matching bases. Per the germline V gene, CDR1 is SNHLY and CDR2 is FYNNEI. Trimming shortened V by 0 bases and J by 5 bases, and 14 bases separated the two germline ends. The CDR3 has 17 amino acids. The DNA of the CDR3 is TGTGCCAGCAGTGAAGCGCCGTGGGGGGGGCATAATTCACCCCTCCACTTT. Its protein is CASSEAPWGGHNSPLHF.

The CDR3 sequence is CASSIRQGANEKLFF. CDR3 in DNA: TGTGCCAGCAGCATCCGACAGGGGGCAAATGAAAAACTGTTTTTT. The rearrangement links TRBV11-2 to TRBJ1-4, with 10 bases that match TRBD1. V was clipped by 5 bases and J by 5 bases; unmatched bases: 5. CDR3 length: 15 amino acids. The V gene's germline CDR1 is SGHAT and CDR2 FQNNGV.

This chain uses TRBV15 with TRBJ2-1, with 8 bases identical to TRBD1. V dropped 3 bases and J dropped 5; count of bases not matched to a gene: 6. The CDR3 is made up of 15 amino acids. CDR1 is LNHNV and CDR2 is YYDKDF in the germline V gene (reference sequence). The CDR3 protein is CATSSRGRVNNEQFF. The CDR3 nucleotides read TGTGCCACCAGCAGCAGGGGGCGTGTGAACAATGAGCAGTTCTTC.

This clone is a singleton in its sample. The chain couples TRBV27 to TRBJ1-3; TRBD1 is a possible D gene (6 bases). The CDR3 sequence is 15 residues long. CDR1 and CDR2 from the germline V gene are MNHEY and SMNVEV (reference sequence). V lost 3 bases and J 2 bases, leaving 11 bases between the germline ends. CDR3 in DNA: TGTGCCAGCAGTTTTCGAGGGGGTGCTGGAAACACCATATATTTT. Encoded protein: CASSFRGGAGNTIYF.

The chain couples TRBV5-1 to TRBJ2-7; TRBD1 aligns across 11 bases. CDR3 length: 16 residues. The germline V gene has CDR1 SGHRS and CDR2 YFSETQ. V gave up 4 bases and J gave up 2 bases; unmatched junction bases: 8. CDR3 residues: CASSLLPGQGAYEQYF. CDR3 coding DNA: TGCGCCAGCAGCCTTCTTCCGGGACAGGGGGCCTACGAGCAGTACTTC. The full variable domain, its missing parts supplied by reference TRBV5-1 and TRBJ2-7, is KAGVTQTPRYLIKTRGQQVTLSCSPISGHRSVSWYQQTPGQGLQFLFEYFSETQRNKGNFPGRFSGRQFSNSRSEMNVSTLELGDSALYLCASSLLPGQGAYEQYFGPGTRLTVT.

V is TRBV6-5 and J is TRBJ2-7, with 8 bases identical to TRBD2. The germline V gene encodes CDR1 MNHEY and CDR2 SVGAGI. This CDR3 contains 14 residues. With V trimmed by 2 bases and J by 6 bases, 6 bases remained unmatched. The chain's CDR3 is CASSYEAGVREQYF. As DNA, the CDR3 is TGTGCCAGCAGTTACGAAGCGGGAGTTCGCGAGCAGTACTTC.

The rearrangement uses TRBV7-3 and TRBJ2-5; 9 bases fit TRBD2. CDR3 length equals 15 residues. V shed 5 bases, J shed 6 bases, and the junction held 10 bases outside the gene matches. The germline V gene has CDR1 SGHTA and CDR2 FQGTGA. CDR3 sequence (DNA): TGTGCCAGCAGCCCGAATAGCGGGAGTAGAAAGACCCAGTACTTC. Its protein product is CASSPNSGSRKTQYF.

This chain links TRBV18 with TRBJ1-1, with 7 bases that match TRBD1. Germline CDR1 and CDR2: KGHSH and LQKENI. V shed 4 bases and J 3 bases; nucleotides not matched to a gene: 5. This CDR3 is 14 amino acids long. The CDR3, as DNA: TGTGCCAGCTCACTCCAGGGGGGTTACACTGAAGCTTTCTTT. It encodes CASSLQGGYTEAFF.

The chain is built from TRBV18 and TRBJ1-5, with TRBD1 as a possible D gene (6 bases). Trimming removed 4 bases from V and 0 bases from J, with 7 bases in between. CDR1 and CDR2 (germline): KGHSH, LQKENI. The CDR3 runs 14 residues. The CDR3 DNA reads TGTGCCAGCTCACGGACAGATAGCAATCAGCCCCAGCATTTT. Its protein is CASSRTDSNQPQHF.

The chain couples TRBV2 to TRBJ2-3; 7 nucleotides match TRBD1. Germline CDR1 and CDR2: SNHLY and FYNNEI. CDR3 size: 15 residues. The V gene end was trimmed by 6 bases and the J gene end by 0 bases; junction bases not matched to a gene: 6. CDR3 DNA sequence: TGTGCCAGCAGCAGGGACAGAATAAGCACAGATACGCAGTATTTT. This translates into CASSRDRISTDTQYF. The full variable domain, in which reference TRBV2 and TRBJ2-3 provide the parts outside the CDR3, is EPEVTQTPSHQVTQMGQEVILRCVPISNHLYFYWYRQILGQKVEFLVSFYNNEISEKSEIFDDQFSVERPDGSNFTLKIRSTKLEDSAMYFCASSRDRISTDTQYFGPGTRLTVL.

The sample holds one count of this clone. This chain uses TRBV18 with TRBJ2-5; TRBD2 might be the D (6 bases). This CDR3 has 17 residues. Looked up from germline, CDR1 is KGHSH and CDR2 is LQKENI. V lost 4 bases, J lost 5 bases, and 23 bases lay in between. This CDR3 reads CASSRIPQAEGRETQYF. DNA of the CDR3: TGTGCCAGCTCACGAATCCCGCAGGCGGAGGGTAGGGAGACCCAGTACTTC.

V and J are TRBV5-8 and TRBJ2-1; 7 nucleotides match TRBD1. The CDR3 sequence is 16 residues long. CDR1 and CDR2 (germline): SGHTS, YDEGEE. Unmatched junction bases numbered 5, after V lost 2 bases and J lost 0 bases. In DNA, the CDR3 is TGTGCCAGCAGCTTACACAGGGGCGGCTCCTACAATGAGCAGTTCTTC. This sequence encodes CASSLHRGGSYNEQFF.

The V gene is TRBV6-5, the J gene TRBJ2-3; no firm D call. The CDR3 has 15 amino acids. Trimming took 1 base from V and 6 from J, leaving 14 bases between them. Germline V CDR1 and CDR2: MNHEY, SVGAGI. CDR3 protein: CASSYLGLTGDTQYF. CDR3 coding DNA: TGTGCCAGCAGTTACTTAGGATTGACCGGGGATACGCAGTATTTT.

V is TRBV18 and J is TRBJ2-3; a possible D gene is TRBD1 (6 bases). Germline lookup yields CDR1 KGHSH and CDR2 LQKENI. The CDR3 is made up of 15 amino acids. Trimming took off 3 bases at V and 1 base at J, with 11 bases between the two ends. CDR3 in amino acids: CASSPRTVGTDTQYF. CDR3 bases: TGTGCCAGCTCACCTCGGACAGTCGGCACAGATACGCAGTATTTT.